The rows below give T cell receptor beta chains drawn from one sample of a study of a mutant IDH1 vaccine in newly diagnosed glioma. Generated by immunoSEQ multiplex PCR, the TCRdb table keeps only in-frame clones and is missing some. The table has about 88,000 clones, about four fifths seen once; the top ten hold roughly 5.3%. Sample: PBMCs, taken from a glioma patient treated with radiotherapy, temozolomide or both. The receptors originated from a man aged 40-50 years with glioma. Some clones in this sample may be carry-over from other donors' samples. Both conserved end residues are part of each CDR3. Each record gives: CDR3 protein, clone size, J gene, V gene, CDR3 length. Some rows have no size entry. The others give once, few or many, or a class for an expanded clone.

CDR3: CASSVDRGASYEQYF; size: NA; J: TRBJ2-7; V: TRBV5-4; length: 15
CDR3: CASSQGGGQNTDTQYF; size: once; J: TRBJ2-3; V: TRBV4-1; length: 16
CDR3: CASSQDGTYGYTF; size: NA; J: TRBJ1-2; V: TRBV14; length: 13
CDR3: CASSDGGSNEKLFF; size: NA; J: TRBJ1-4; V: TRBV10-1; length: 14
CDR3: CASSGWGAGELFF; size: NA; J: TRBJ2-2; V: TRBV2; length: 13
CDR3: CASSPGTELETQYF; size: once; J: TRBJ2-5; V: TRBV2; length: 14
CDR3: CASSNPGTRSQSGNTIYF; size: NA; J: TRBJ1-3; V: TRBV2; length: 18
CDR3: CASTGGGSSFYGYTF; size: NA; J: TRBJ1-2; V: TRBV2; length: 15
CDR3: CASSSIPAGLQETQYF; size: NA; J: TRBJ2-5; V: TRBV7-2; length: 16
CDR3: CASSLMTHQETQYF; size: NA; J: TRBJ2-5; V: TRBV7-8; length: 14
CDR3: CASSQGAENYGYTF; size: NA; J: TRBJ1-2; V: TRBV4-1; length: 14
CDR3: CAWHRTGGGEQYF; size: once; J: TRBJ2-7; V: TRBV30; length: 13
CDR3: CASNLAGGLSTDTQYF; size: NA; J: TRBJ2-3; V: TRBV7-9; length: 16
CDR3: CASSFGGSDYGYTF; size: NA; J: TRBJ1-2; V: TRBV5-1; length: 14
CDR3: CAISVEINNSPLHF; size: NA; J: TRBJ1-6; V: TRBV10-3; length: 14
CDR3: CASSVRTGARRETQYF; size: NA; J: TRBJ2-5; V: TRBV5-1; length: 16
CDR3: CASKGGALNEKLFF; size: NA; J: TRBJ1-4; V: TRBV5-1; length: 14
CDR3: CASSQDEGQWGTEAFF; size: NA; J: TRBJ1-1; V: TRBV4-2; length: 16
CDR3: CASSSPGRAQYF; size: few; J: TRBJ2-5; V: TRBV11-2; length: 12
CDR3: CASSPPSVYEQYF; size: once; J: TRBJ2-7; V: TRBV18; length: 13
CDR3: CASSLWGGGASGANVLTF; size: NA; J: TRBJ2-6; V: TRBV27; length: 18
CDR3: CASSELGSGELFF; size: NA; J: TRBJ2-2; V: TRBV6-1; length: 13
CDR3: CASSVGGGWTEAFF; size: NA; J: TRBJ1-1; V: TRBV5-4; length: 14
CDR3: CASSQGTGPFYEQYF; size: NA; J: TRBJ2-7; V: TRBV4-1; length: 15
CDR3: CASSEAGSGGRSYEQYF; size: once; J: TRBJ2-7; V: TRBV6-1; length: 17
CDR3: CASSNTGSGQPQHF; size: NA; J: TRBJ1-5; V: TRBV27; length: 14
CDR3: CATSLGQMNTEAFF; size: few; J: TRBJ1-1; V: TRBV15; length: 14
CDR3: CASSSSGTGVYGYTF; size: NA; J: TRBJ1-2; V: TRBV6-6; length: 15
CDR3: CASSFGPQGTGNTIYF; size: NA; J: TRBJ1-3; V: TRBV5-1; length: 16
CDR3: CASSRQETQYF; size: NA; J: TRBJ2-5; V: TRBV7-8; length: 11
CDR3: CAWSAGHKANYGYTF; size: NA; J: TRBJ1-2; V: TRBV30; length: 15
CDR3: CASSLAGARSTDTQYF; size: NA; J: TRBJ2-3; V: TRBV5-4; length: 16
CDR3: CASSVRDRGPSPLHF; size: NA; J: TRBJ1-6; V: TRBV9; length: 15
CDR3: CASRGTGSYGYTF; size: many; J: TRBJ1-2; V: TRBV19; length: 13
CDR3: CASSPPGAGANVLTF; size: NA; J: TRBJ2-6; V: TRBV5-6; length: 15
CDR3: CASSQSGTDTYEQYF; size: NA; J: TRBJ2-7; V: TRBV4-1; length: 15
CDR3: CASSLDRTGGETQYF; size: NA; J: TRBJ2-5; V: TRBV5-1; length: 15
CDR3: CASSMGGRDNSPLHF; size: NA; J: TRBJ1-6; V: TRBV19; length: 15
CDR3: CASSPRQGSSYGYTF; size: NA; J: TRBJ1-2; V: TRBV4-1; length: 15
CDR3: CASSGQGNYGYTF; size: NA; J: TRBJ1-2; V: TRBV2; length: 13
CDR3: CASSLAGGDWGRNEQFF; size: NA; J: TRBJ2-1; V: TRBV5-1; length: 17
CDR3: CAIRAGLSGNTIYF; size: once; J: TRBJ1-3; V: TRBV10-3; length: 14
CDR3: CASSEFRGDTQYF; size: NA; J: TRBJ2-3; V: TRBV2; length: 13
CDR3: CASSELSQPGGYTF; size: once; J: TRBJ1-2; V: TRBV6-1; length: 14
CDR3: CASSLQGQITYEQYF; size: NA; J: TRBJ2-7; V: TRBV5-6; length: 15
CDR3: CASSLEDGDTQYF; size: NA; J: TRBJ2-3; V: TRBV5-4; length: 13
CDR3: CASSRGGSGELFF; size: NA; J: TRBJ2-2; V: TRBV7-3; length: 13
CDR3: CASSSGTPNTEAFF; size: few; J: TRBJ1-1; V: TRBV2; length: 14
CDR3: CASSQPTGVRESPLHF; size: NA; J: TRBJ1-6; V: TRBV4-1; length: 16
CDR3: CASSVGGTAYEQYF; size: once; J: TRBJ2-7; V: TRBV9; length: 14
CDR3: CATSRDKGGQSISYEQYF; size: once; J: TRBJ2-7; V: TRBV15; length: 18
CDR3: CASSQDSGGAFF; size: NA; J: TRBJ1-1; V: TRBV14; length: 12
CDR3: CSVEDWAGGDRSSYEQYF; size: NA; J: TRBJ2-7; V: TRBV29-1; length: 18
CDR3: CASRAGLSAGNTIYF; size: NA; J: TRBJ1-3; V: TRBV6-5; length: 15
CDR3: CASSQDPRPYPNNEQFF; size: NA; J: TRBJ2-1; V: TRBV4-1; length: 17
CDR3: CATSRAEEAQPQHF; size: NA; J: TRBJ1-5; V: TRBV15; length: 14
CDR3: CAISLRGFDNSPLHF; size: NA; J: TRBJ1-6; V: TRBV10-3; length: 15
CDR3: CASSQDWIPGGGTIYF; size: NA; J: TRBJ1-3; V: TRBV4-1; length: 16
CDR3: CASSPRHVTDTQYF; size: NA; J: TRBJ2-3; V: TRBV5-8; length: 14
CDR3: CSVLTGSGNTIYF; size: few; J: TRBJ1-3; V: TRBV29-1; length: 13